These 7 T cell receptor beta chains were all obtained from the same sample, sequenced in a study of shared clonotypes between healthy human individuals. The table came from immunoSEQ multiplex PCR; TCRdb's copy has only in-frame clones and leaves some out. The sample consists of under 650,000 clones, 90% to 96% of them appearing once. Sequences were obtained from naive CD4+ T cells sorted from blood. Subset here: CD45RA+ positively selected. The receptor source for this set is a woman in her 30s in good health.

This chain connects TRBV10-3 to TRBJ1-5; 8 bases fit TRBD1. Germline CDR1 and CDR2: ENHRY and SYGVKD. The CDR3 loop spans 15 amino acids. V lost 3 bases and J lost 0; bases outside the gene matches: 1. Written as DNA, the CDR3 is TGTGCCATCAGTGATGACAGGGGTAGCAATCAGCCCCAGCATTTT. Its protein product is CAISDDRGSNQPQHF.

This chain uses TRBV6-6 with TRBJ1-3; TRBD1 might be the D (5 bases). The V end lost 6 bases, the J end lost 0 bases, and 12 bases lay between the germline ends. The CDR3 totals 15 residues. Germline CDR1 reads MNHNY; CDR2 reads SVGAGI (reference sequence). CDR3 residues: CASRQTELSGNTIYF. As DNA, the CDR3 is TGTGCCAGCAGACAGACAGAACTCTCTGGAAACACCATATATTTT.

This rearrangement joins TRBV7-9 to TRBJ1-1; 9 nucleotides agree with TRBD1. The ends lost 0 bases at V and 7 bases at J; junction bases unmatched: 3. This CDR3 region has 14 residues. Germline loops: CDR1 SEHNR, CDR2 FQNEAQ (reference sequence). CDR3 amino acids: CASSLAPGQGEAFF. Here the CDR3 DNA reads TGTGCCAGCAGCTTAGCGCCGGGACAGGGTGAAGCTTTCTTT.

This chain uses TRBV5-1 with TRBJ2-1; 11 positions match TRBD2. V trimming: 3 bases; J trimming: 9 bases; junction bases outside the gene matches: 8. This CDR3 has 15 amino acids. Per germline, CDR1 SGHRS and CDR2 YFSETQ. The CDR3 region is CASSYFSGRASEQFF. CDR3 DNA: TGCGCCAGCAGCTATTTTAGCGGGAGGGCCAGTGAGCAGTTCTTC. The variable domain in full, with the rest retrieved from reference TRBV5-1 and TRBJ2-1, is KAGVTQTPRYLIKTRGQQVTLSCSPISGHRSVSWYQQTPGQGLQFLFEYFSETQRNKGNFPGRFSGRQFSNSRSEMNVSTLELGDSALYLCASSYFSGRASEQFFGPGTRLTVL.

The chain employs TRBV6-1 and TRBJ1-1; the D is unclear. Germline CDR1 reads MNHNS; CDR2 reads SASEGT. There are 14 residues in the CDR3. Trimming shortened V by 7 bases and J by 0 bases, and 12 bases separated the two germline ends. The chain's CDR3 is CASIFHSMNTEAFF. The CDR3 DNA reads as TGTGCCAGCATCTTTCACAGCATGAACACTGAAGCTTTCTTT.

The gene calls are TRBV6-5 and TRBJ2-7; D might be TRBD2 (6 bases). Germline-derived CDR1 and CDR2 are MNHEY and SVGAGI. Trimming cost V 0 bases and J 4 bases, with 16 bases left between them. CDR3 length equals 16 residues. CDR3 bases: TGTGCCAGCAGTTACTCGATTATTCGGGGGAGATACGAGCAGTACTTC. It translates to CASSYSIIRGRYEQYF.

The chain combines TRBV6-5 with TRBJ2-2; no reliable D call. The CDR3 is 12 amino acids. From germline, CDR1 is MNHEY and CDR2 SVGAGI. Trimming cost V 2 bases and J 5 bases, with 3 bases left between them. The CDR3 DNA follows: TGTGCCAGCAGTTACGGAACCGGGGAGCTGTTTTTT. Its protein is CASSYGTGELFF.